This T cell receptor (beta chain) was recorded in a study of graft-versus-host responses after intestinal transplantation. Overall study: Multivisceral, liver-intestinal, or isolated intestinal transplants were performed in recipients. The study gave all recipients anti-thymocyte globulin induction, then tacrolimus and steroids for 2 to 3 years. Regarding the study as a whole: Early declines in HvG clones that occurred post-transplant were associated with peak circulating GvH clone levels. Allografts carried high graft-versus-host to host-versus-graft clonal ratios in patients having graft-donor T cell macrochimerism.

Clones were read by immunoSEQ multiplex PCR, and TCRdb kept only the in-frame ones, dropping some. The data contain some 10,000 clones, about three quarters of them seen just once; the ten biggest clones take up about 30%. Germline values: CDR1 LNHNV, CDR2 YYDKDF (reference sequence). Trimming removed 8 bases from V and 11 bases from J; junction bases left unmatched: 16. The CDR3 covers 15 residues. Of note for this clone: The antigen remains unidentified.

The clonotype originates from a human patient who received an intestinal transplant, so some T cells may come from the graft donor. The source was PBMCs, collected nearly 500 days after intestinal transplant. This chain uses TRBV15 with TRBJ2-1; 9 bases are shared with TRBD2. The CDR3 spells CATGPGTSGRVKQFF. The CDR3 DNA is TGTGCCACCGGCCCCGGTACTAGCGGGCGTGTTAAGCAGTTCTTC.